The rows below give T cell receptor beta chains drawn from one sample of a study of T cell responses to AZD1222 COVID-19 vaccine. Produced via immunoSEQ multiplex PCR; TCRdb's table is partial and in-frame only. Seen here are 4,000 to 5,000 clones, around 89% observed once, and the top ten hold around 5.3%. This specimen was peripheral blood, taken 28 days after the second AZD1222 dose. Receptors were obtained from an adult who received the AZD1222 COVID-19 vaccine. CDR3s include the opening cysteine and the closing phenylalanine or tryptophan.

cdr3_aa	v_call
CAWRWGPNTGELFF	TRBV30
CASRRGGGRNQPQHF	TRBV28
CASSQDLGLANTEAFF	TRBV3-1/TRBV3-2
CASSIVFGNAYEQYF	TRBV19
CASSLTQANTDTQYF	TRBV7-9
CASSRSVENIQYF	TRBV12-3/TRBV12-4
CASSNQGGINEKLFF	TRBV19
CASSPRGRNSPLHF	TRBV7-3
CASSEDARIYGYTF	TRBV2
CAWSVRGVVEAFF	TRBV30
CASTSYTSYEQYF	TRBV7-2
CASSLGPYNEQFF	TRBV7-3
CASSPSRGTERPYEQYF	TRBV27
CASRETQGALSEAFF	TRBV19
CASSAGPNEKLFF	TRBV5-1
CASSGTGGADTQYF	TRBV6-4
CASSPPRAGVNTQYF	TRBV7-2
CASSVVGTSSDTQYF	TRBV9
CASSYSRRYGYTF	TRBV6-5
CASSLRGVDSPLHF	TRBV7-2
CASQQLRLGETQYF	TRBV11-2
CASSSLGLAGSTDTQYF	TRBV28
CASSYMGDEQFF	TRBV6-2/TRBV6-3
CASSSPTGGDQPQHF	TRBV28
CASSLGTSNEQFF	TRBV5-1
CASSYYRTGRTGEQYF	TRBV28
CASSLYTDTQYF	TRBV5-1
CASSAQDRGQLNTEAFF	TRBV6-1
CASSFSDSRYEQYF	TRBV11-2
CASSPETTGNQPQHF	TRBV28
CASSARTGLGSGANVLTF	TRBV19
CASSQESLHEQYF	TRBV3-1/TRBV3-2
CATGLPYNEQFF	TRBV10-3
CASSATGLAGARNEQFF	TRBV5-1
CAIPGVGSYEQYF	TRBV5-5
CASSRLAGELFF	TRBV3-1/TRBV3-2